A single sample gave rise to the 19 T cell receptor beta chains below, sequenced in a study of CD8+ T cells in alopecia areata. RNA was isolated and reverse transcribed to cDNA, the sequencing template. TCRdb's table, derived via immunoSEQ multiplex PCR, lists solely in-frame clones and lacks some. This sample has 120,000 or so clones; 61% occur once, and the top ten carry more than 5%. Treatment defined: oral pan-JAK inhibitor, 5-10 mg twice daily. The material was CD4+ T cells sorted from blood, obtained at week 4, from a patient treated with tofacitinib. Receptors were obtained from a human donor with alopecia areata.

The chain couples TRBV5-1 to TRBJ1-5, with D unresolved. V was clipped by 0 bases and J by 6 bases, with 7 bases between them. Germline V CDR1 and CDR2: SGHRS, YFSETQ. CDR3 size: 13 residues. CDR3 in DNA: TGCGCCAGCAGCTTGGCCGTAGGTCAGCCCCAGCATTTT. Amino acids: CASSLAVGQPQHF.

V usage is TRBV19 and J usage is TRBJ1-1; D unresolved. Germline V gene lookup returns CDR1 LNHDA and CDR2 SQIVND (reference sequence). The CDR3 spans 11 residues. V was clipped by 6 bases and J by 4 bases, with 6 bases between them. This CDR3 reads CASRRRTEAFF. In DNA form, the CDR3 reads TGTGCCAGTAGACGTCGCACTGAAGCTTTCTTT.

V is TRBV29-1 and J is TRBJ1-2; a weak D match, TRBD1 (6 bases). The CDR3 spans 12 residues. The V gene's germline CDR1 is SQVTM and CDR2 ANQGSEA. V dropped 7 bases and J dropped 7 bases, with 16 bases sitting between them. CDR3 in amino acids: CSAHRTERGYTF. CDR3 bases: TGCAGCGCTCATCGGACAGAGCGTGGCTACACCTTC.

The J gene is TRBJ2-7, the V gene TRBV27, with 7 bases that match TRBD2. Germline V gene lookup returns CDR1 MNHEY and CDR2 SMNVEV (reference sequence). V was pared by 11 bases and J by 7 bases, with 8 bases of the junction left unmatched. This CDR3 has 11 amino acids. The CDR3, as DNA: TGTGCCTCATCCCAAGCGGGGGAGCAGTACTTC. Encoded protein: CASSQAGEQYF.

This clone came up once. This rearrangement joins TRBV29-1 to TRBJ2-5; the D gene is possibly TRBD1 (7 bases). Trimming removed 8 bases at V and 7 bases at J, with 20 bases between. There are 13 residues in the CDR3. Germline CDR1 reads SQVTM; CDR2 reads ANQGSEA. The CDR3 DNA reads TGCAGCTCCAGGACAGGAGGGAGCGGGACCCAGTACTTC. Encoded protein: CSSRTGGSGTQYF.

The chain carries TRBV28 and TRBJ1-1; 11 positions match TRBD1. The V gene's germline CDR1 is MDHEN and CDR2 SYDVKM. The CDR3 is 14 residues long. The junction had 11 bases not matched to a gene; V was cut back by 5 bases and J by 12 bases. CDR3 DNA: TGTGCCAGCAGTACACCGGGACAGGGGGATTTAACTTTCTTT. This codes for CASSTPGQGDLTFF. The full variable domain, with the rest looked up from reference TRBV28 and TRBJ1-1, is DVKVTQSSRYLVKRTGEKVFLECVQDMDHENMFWYRQDPGLGLRLIYFSYDVKMKEKGDIPEGYSVSREKKERFSLILESASTNQTSMYLCASSTPGQGDLTFFGQGTRLTVV.

The chain links TRBV7-8 to TRBJ1-1, with D possibly being TRBD1 (5 bases). This CDR3 has 15 amino acids. Trimming cost V 5 bases and J 2 bases, with 15 bases left between them. Per germline, CDR1 SGHVS and CDR2 FQNEAQ. This CDR3 is CASSHPGQGNTEAFF. CDR3 nucleotide sequence: TGTGCCAGCAGCCATCCGGGGCAGGGTAACACTGAAGCTTTCTTT.

The chain employs TRBV5-6 and TRBJ2-1, with a weak D call TRBD2 (6 bases). CDR3 length: 15 residues. The V gene lost 3 bases and the J gene lost 5 bases, with 15 bases spanning the gap. Looked up from germline, CDR1 is SGHDT and CDR2 is YYEEEE. As DNA, the CDR3 is TGTGCCAGCAGCTCTGGTTTTGGGAGGAACAATGAGCAGTTCTTC. Translation gives CASSSGFGRNNEQFF.

This clone was seen a few times. V is TRBV2 and J is TRBJ2-2; no definite D call. CDR1 and CDR2 from the germline V gene are SNHLY and FYNNEI. V lost 4 bases and J lost 5, with 11 bases in between. This CDR3 has 14 residues. CDR3 in DNA: TGTGCCAGCAGTGTGTTGCGGTTAACCGGGGAGCTGTTTTTT. Translating it yields CASSVLRLTGELFF.

In its sample, this clone was seen a few times. The chain couples TRBV4-1 to TRBJ2-5, with TRBD1 matching 11 bases. Germline trimming cut 4 bases from V and 9 bases from J; bases unmatched to any gene: 10. There are 15 residues in the CDR3. Looked up from germline, CDR1 is MGHRA and CDR2 is YSYEKL. For the CDR3, the DNA is TGCGCCAGCAGCCGCGACGGGGGACAGGGGGAGTCCCAGTACTTC. This encodes CASSRDGGQGESQYF.

This CDR3 is CASSGLLGEQYF. The CDR3 DNA reads TGCGCCAGCAGCGGCCTCCTCGGGGAGCAGTACTTC. The J gene is TRBJ2-7, the V gene TRBV5-1; D is ambiguous. The CDR3 runs to 12 residues. Germline loops: CDR1 SGHRS, CDR2 YFSETQ. V lost 4 bases and J lost 7, with 12 bases in between.

V is TRBV30 and J is TRBJ1-1, with D possibly being TRBD1 (6 bases). CDR1 and CDR2 (germline): GTSNPN, SVGIG (reference sequence). The CDR3 sequence is 11 residues long. The chain's CDR3 is CGGNRDTEAFF. For the CDR3, the DNA is TGTGGGGGGAACAGGGACACTGAAGCTTTCTTT.

A few counts support this clone. The chain combines TRBV5-1 with TRBJ2-3; TRBD1 aligns across 7 bases. This CDR3 spans 15 amino acids. The V segment lost 0 bases and the J segment 1 base; nucleotides outside the gene matches: 2. Germline V CDR1 and CDR2: SGHRS, YFSETQ. CDR3 region: CASSLVGQGTDTQYF. CDR3 nucleotides: TGCGCCAGCAGCTTGGTTGGACAGGGCACAGATACGCAGTATTTT.

Points on this clone: This sample also contains other DNA sequences that code for the same CDR3. The chain uses TRBV7-2 and TRBJ2-5; 11 nucleotides match TRBD1. The V gene's germline CDR1 is SGHTA and CDR2 FQGNSA. The CDR3 loop spans 13 amino acids. Trimming removed 3 bases from V and 7 bases from J; junction bases left unmatched: 1. CDR3 in amino acids: CASSLGTGGTQYF. The DNA for the CDR3 is TGTGCCAGCAGCTTGGGGACAGGGGGGACCCAGTACTTC.

The rearrangement uses TRBV6-1 and TRBJ2-5, with 7 bases that match TRBD2. Trimming removed 7 bases from V and 3 bases from J; junction bases left unmatched: 8. This CDR3 has 14 residues. Germline CDR1 reads MNHNS; CDR2 reads SASEGT. In DNA, the CDR3 is TGTGCCAGCATCAAAGGGACTATGGAAGAGACCCAGTACTTC. Protein: CASIKGTMEETQYF.

The CDR3 region is CSVSGNTGASSYEQYF. The CDR3 region has the DNA TGCAGCGTTTCTGGGAACACGGGAGCCTCGTCCTACGAGCAGTACTTC. The chain uses TRBV29-1 and TRBJ2-7, with D possibly matching TRBD2 (6 bases). Germline V gene data show CDR1 as SQVTM and CDR2 as ANQGSEA. The CDR3 consists of 16 residues. The ends were cut back, 5 bases at V and 1 base at J, with 21 bases in the middle.

This rearrangement joins TRBV5-1 to TRBJ1-2, with D possibly being TRBD1 (5 bases). Germline V gene data show CDR1 as SGHRS and CDR2 as YFSETQ. The V end was cut by 3 bases, the J end by 6 bases, with 12 bases between. This CDR3 region has 13 residues. As DNA, the CDR3 is TGCGCCAGCAGCTCGTCCGGGACGGATGGCTACACCTTC. Its protein is CASSSSGTDGYTF.

This clone showed up just once. The CDR3 region is CASSVAATDTQYF. The CDR3 DNA reads TGTGCCAGCAGCGTAGCTGCCACAGATACGCAGTATTTT. J is TRBJ2-3 and V is TRBV9; D not resolved. This CDR3 contains 13 residues. Trimming cost V 0 bases and J 2 bases, with 4 bases left between them. Germline CDR1 reads SGDLS; CDR2 reads YYNGEE.

This clone was counted only a few times. The chain is built from TRBV5-4 and TRBJ2-3, with D unclear. Trimming removed 0 bases at V and 2 bases at J, with 10 bases between. Germline V gene data show CDR1 as SGHNT and CDR2 as YYREEE (reference sequence). The CDR3 consists of 15 residues. This chain's CDR3 is CASSLASGFTDTQYF. The CDR3 coding sequence is TGTGCCAGCAGCTTGGCCAGTGGTTTCACAGATACGCAGTATTTT. Based on the CDR3 plus reference TRBV5-4 and TRBJ2-3, the full variable domain is ETGVTQSPTHLIKTRGQQVTLRCSSQSGHNTVSWYQQALGQGPQFIFQYYREEENGRGNFPPRFSGLQFPNYSSELNVNALELDDSALYLCASSLASGFTDTQYFGPGTRLTVL.